Shown below are 10 T cell receptor beta chains from a single sample sequenced in a study of CD8 T cells in ankylosing spondylitis. Study results and caveats: About 8 highly homologous variants made up a TCR beta motif, and this motif appeared characteristic of ankylosing spondylitis blood.

Antigen specificity for these receptors is unknown. Via MiXCR, TCRdb re-called the 5' RACE reads, giving one row per CDR3 protein. The sample consists of around 770,000 distinct CDR3 sequences, roughly 10% of them appearing once. Sequencing was carried out using blood, either unsorted or a sorted T cell fraction (not recorded which). These receptors were obtained from a male donor with ankylosing spondylitis.

This clonotype was detected many times. The chain couples TRBV15 to TRBJ2-3; a possible D gene is TRBD2 (5 bases). CDR1 is LNHNV and CDR2 is YYDKDF in the germline V gene (reference sequence). The ends were cut back, 8 bases at V and 1 base at J, with 19 bases in the middle. There are 16 residues in the CDR3. CDR3 loop: CATAERLSVGTDTQYF. As DNA, the CDR3 is TGTGCCACCGCCGAGCGGCTCTCCGTCGGCACAGATACGCAGTATTTT.

This clonotype was detected many times. V usage is TRBV20-1 and J usage is TRBJ2-7; possible D gene TRBD2, 6 bases. Trimming removed 7 bases at V and 0 bases at J, with 13 bases between. CDR1 is DFQATT, CDR2 SNEGSKA, per germline (reference sequence). This CDR3 is 13 amino acids long. DNA for the CDR3: TGCAGTGGGGGGGACGGACCCTCCTACGAGCAGTACTTC. This translates into CSGGDGPSYEQYF.

This clonotype has only a few counts. The chain employs TRBV29-1 and TRBJ1-1; the match to TRBD1 covers 9 bases. This CDR3 is 15 amino acids long. V shed 0 bases and J 6 bases; nucleotides not matched to a gene: 8. Germline V CDR1 and CDR2: SQVTM, ANQGSEA. The CDR3 is CSVEERDRVVPEAFF. DNA for the CDR3: TGCAGCGTTGAAGAGAGGGACAGGGTTGTACCTGAAGCTTTCTTT. Full variable domain (outside the CDR3, taken from reference TRBV29-1 and TRBJ1-1): SAVISQKPSRDICQRGTSLTIQCQVDSQVTMMFWYRQQPGQSLTLIATANQGSEATYESGFVIDKFPISRPNLTFSTLTVSNMSPEDSSIYLCSVEERDRVVPEAFFGQGTRLTVV.

This clonotype has more than one count but fewer than ten. This sequence joins TRBV7-9 and TRBJ1-2, with a possible D match to TRBD1 (5 bases). The length of the CDR3 is 15 residues. V was pared by 6 bases and J by 7 bases, with 21 bases between. The germline V gene has CDR1 SEHNR and CDR2 FQNEAQ (reference sequence). CDR3 nucleotide sequence: TGTGCCAGCAGAGCCCGGGGAGCCCTGCAGGGTGGCTACACCTTC. It specifies CASRARGALQGGYTF.

This chain uses TRBV5-6 with TRBJ2-7, with D tentatively TRBD2 (5 bases). The V gene lost 4 bases and the J gene lost 6 bases, with 14 bases spanning the gap. Per the germline V gene, CDR1 is SGHDT and CDR2 is YYEEEE. The CDR3 is 13 amino acids. The DNA of the CDR3 is TGTGCCAGCAGCCTCCGAGGAGGAAGCGAGCAGTACTTC. Its protein is CASSLRGGSEQYF.

The chain uses TRBV7-2 and TRBJ1-2; 11 bases line up with TRBD1. The junction had 11 bases not matched to a gene; V was cut back by 5 bases and J by 6 bases. The CDR3 totals 16 residues. From germline, CDR1 is SGHTA and CDR2 FQGNSA. CDR3 loop: CASSALPGQGVHGYTF. The DNA for the CDR3 is TGTGCCAGCAGCGCCCTTCCGGGACAGGGGGTCCATGGCTACACCTTC.

This clonotype has just a few counts. The CDR3, as DNA: TGCGCCAGCACGGCAGGGCCTAGCACAGATACGCAGTATTTT. As protein: CASTAGPSTDTQYF. The V gene is TRBV5-1, the J gene TRBJ2-3, with D possibly matching TRBD1 (5 bases). Germline CDR1 and CDR2: SGHRS and YFSETQ. V lost 6 bases and J 0 bases, leaving 11 bases between the germline ends. The CDR3 loop spans 14 amino acids.

Many counts were recorded for this clonotype. The chain has TRBV29-1 and TRBJ1-2, with 7 bases identical to TRBD1. V was clipped by 3 bases and J by 6 bases; unmatched bases: 4. The CDR3 is made up of 12 amino acids. CDR1 is SQVTM, CDR2 ANQGSEA, per germline. CDR3: CSVERQGDGYTF. The CDR3 DNA sequence: TGCAGCGTTGAGAGACAGGGAGATGGCTACACCTTC.

This clonotype was recorded many times. The J gene is TRBJ2-1, the V gene TRBV12-3 or TRBV12-4, with 9 bases fitting TRBD1. J gave up 8 bases and V 5 bases, and 7 bases lay outside the gene matches. This CDR3 is 14 amino acids long. The CDR3 nucleotides are TGTGCCAGCAGTACCGGGACAGGGAGTCATGAGCAGTTCTTC. Translation: CASSTGTGSHEQFF.

The chain links TRBV5-1 to TRBJ1-2; 8 nucleotides line up with TRBD1. V trimming: 4 bases; J trimming: 5 bases; junction bases outside the gene matches: 13. This CDR3 comprises 16 residues. CDR1 is SGHRS and CDR2 is YFSETQ in the germline V gene. CDR3 protein: CASSPRTGRTLYGYTF. The CDR3 region has the DNA TGCGCCAGCAGCCCCCGGACAGGGAGGACCCTATATGGCTACACCTTC.